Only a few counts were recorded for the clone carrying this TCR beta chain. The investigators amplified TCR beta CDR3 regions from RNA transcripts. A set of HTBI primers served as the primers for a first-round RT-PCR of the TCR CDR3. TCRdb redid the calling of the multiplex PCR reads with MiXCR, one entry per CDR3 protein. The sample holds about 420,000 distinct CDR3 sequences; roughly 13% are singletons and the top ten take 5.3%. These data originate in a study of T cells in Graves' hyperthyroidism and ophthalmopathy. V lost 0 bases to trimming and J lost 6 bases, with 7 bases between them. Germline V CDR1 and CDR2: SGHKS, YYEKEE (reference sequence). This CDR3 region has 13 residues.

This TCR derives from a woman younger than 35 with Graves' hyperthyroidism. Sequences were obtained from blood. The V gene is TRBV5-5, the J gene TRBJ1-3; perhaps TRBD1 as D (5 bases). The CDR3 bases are TGTGCCAGCAGCTTGGGGGACGAAAACACCATATATTTT. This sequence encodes CASSLGDENTIYF.